The present T cell receptor beta chain was sequenced within a study of blood T cell repertoires in COVID-19. Measured with immunoSEQ multiplex PCR; TCRdb has only the in-frame clones, and not every one. The sample consists of around 250,000 clones, more than 70% of them appearing once. The length of the CDR3 is 15 residues. Germline values: CDR1 KGHSH, CDR2 LQKENI. The trim removed 0 bases at V and 6 bases at J, leaving 3 bases unmatched. This TCR was recovered from a woman aged 45-59 years who had recovered from COVID-19. The V gene is TRBV18, the J gene TRBJ2-7; 12 nucleotides line up with TRBD2. The sample taken for sequencing was PBMCs or T cells enriched from blood (not recorded which). The CDR3 region is CASSPPGLAGTEQYF. CDR3 coding DNA: TGTGCCAGCTCACCACCCGGACTAGCGGGAACCGAGCAGTACTTC.